The next 27 T cell receptor beta chains were all read from a single sample in a study of T cells expressing NK-cell markers. TCRdb reprocessed the 5' RACE reads; each CDR3 protein has one entry and no DNA is given. This sample's clone table lists 350,000 to 400,000 distinct CDR3 sequences. Input material: blood T cells: a sorted CD56 or NKG2C T cell subset, CD4+ or CD8+ T cells, or bulk PBMC T cells (not recorded which). Receptors were obtained from a woman aged 50 to 60 in good health.

This chain uses TRBV30 with TRBJ2-7; the D gene TCRdb calls, TRBD1, cannot be checked with no DNA. Germline CDR1 GTSNPN, CDR2 SVGIG (reference sequence). The CDR3 runs 14 residues. The CDR3: CAWSVGQLDPGQYF.

The genes are TRBV7-3 and TRBJ2-3. Germline V gene lookup returns CDR1 SGHTA and CDR2 FQGTGA. The CDR3 loop spans 15 amino acids. CDR3 sequence: CASSSGRLRADTQYF.

V and J are TRBV7-2 and TRBJ2-2; the TCRdb D gene call, TRBD2, has no DNA to confirm it. Germline loops: CDR1 SGHTA, CDR2 FQGNSA. This CDR3 comprises 17 residues. CDR3 loop: CASSLGWWEELTGELFF.

The chain combines TRBV12-3 or TRBV12-4 with TRBJ1-5. The CDR3 extends over 14 amino acids. The CDR3 sequence is CASSFEVSVQPQHF.

The chain carries TRBV11-2 and TRBJ2-6; TCRdb picks TRBD1, but there is no DNA to check that call. This CDR3 comprises 22 residues. Germline V gene data show CDR1 as SGHAT and CDR2 as FQNNGV. CDR3 sequence reads: CASSALRGNRGLGNSGANVLTF.

The genes are TRBV19 and TRBJ2-2. In germline, CDR1 is LNHDA, CDR2 SQIVND (reference sequence). This CDR3 is 12 amino acids long. CDR3 sequence: CASSPEIGELFF. Combining the CDR3 with reference TRBV19 and TRBJ2-2 gives the whole variable domain DGGITQSPKYLFRKEGQNVTLSCEQNLNHDAMYWYRQDPGQGLRLIYYSQIVNDFQKGDIAEGYSVSREKKESFPLTVTSAQKNPTAFYLCASSPEIGELFFGEGSRLTVL.

This CDR3 is CASSLEREREQYF. The chain joins TRBV13 to TRBJ2-7; no DNA is available, so the TRBD2 call from TCRdb remains unchecked. This CDR3 region has 13 residues. CDR1 is PRHDT, CDR2 FYEKMQ, per germline (reference sequence).

V is TRBV20-1 and J is TRBJ1-1. The germline V gene encodes CDR1 DFQATT and CDR2 SNEGSKA (reference sequence). The CDR3 extends over 15 amino acids. The CDR3 loop is CSARDILDANTEAFF.

The CDR3 region is CSARVLLGGRDTQYF. This rearrangement joins TRBV20-1 to TRBJ2-3; TCRdb lists TRBD1, though no DNA is available to test this call. CDR3 length: 15 amino acids. CDR1 and CDR2 from the germline V gene are DFQATT and SNEGSKA (reference sequence).

The chain links TRBV10-3 to TRBJ1-1. Germline V gives CDR1 ENHRY, CDR2 SYGVKD. This CDR3 is built from 12 residues. CDR3 amino acids: CAVRDRGDGAFF.

The rearrangement uses TRBV12-3 or TRBV12-4 and TRBJ2-7. CDR3 size: 12 residues. The CDR3 here is CASTTASYEQYF.

The V gene is TRBV27, the J gene TRBJ2-7; TCRdb proposes TRBD1, but this gene call is untestable without DNA. Germline V gene data show CDR1 as MNHEY and CDR2 as SMNVEV (reference sequence). The CDR3 extends over 14 amino acids. CDR3: CASRPGTTSYEQYF.

The chain links TRBV12-3 or TRBV12-4 to TRBJ2-5; TCRdb's D call, TRBD1, is unchecked because there is no DNA. The CDR3 covers 13 residues. The CDR3 is CASSPGSQETQYF.

The chain carries TRBV3-1 and TRBJ2-1; TCRdb picks TRBD2, but there is no DNA to check that call. CDR1 and CDR2 from the germline V gene are LGHDT and YNNKEL (reference sequence). The CDR3 runs to 17 residues. CDR3 protein: CASSQDVSAGNYNEQFF.

The chain carries TRBV5-6 and TRBJ1-4. CDR1 is SGHDT and CDR2 is YYEEEE in the germline V gene. The CDR3 runs to 16 residues. This chain's CDR3 is CASSWDFLATNEKLFF.

The chain recombines TRBV7-9 with TRBJ2-2. The CDR3 has 15 residues. Germline-derived CDR1 and CDR2 are SEHNR and FQNEAQ (reference sequence). The CDR3 sequence is CASSSDGSRAGELFF.

The V call is TRBV29-1, the J call TRBJ2-1. The CDR3 has 14 amino acids. CDR1 is SQVTM, CDR2 ANQGSEA, per germline. The CDR3 sequence: CSVRVSSSYNEQFF.

V is TRBV12-3 or TRBV12-4 and J is TRBJ1-1; TCRdb returns TRBD1, unconfirmable since there is no DNA. This CDR3 contains 13 residues. The CDR3 sequence is CASSPRGNTEAFF.

The V call is TRBV18, the J call TRBJ1-4. Germline loops: CDR1 KGHSH, CDR2 LQKENI. The length of the CDR3 is 14 residues. This chain's CDR3 is CASSPVRDNEKLFF.

The V and J genes are TRBV2 and TRBJ2-7; without DNA, the TCRdb call of TRBD2 cannot be checked. The CDR3 has 15 residues. Looked up from germline, CDR1 is SNHLY and CDR2 is FYNNEI. The CDR3 loop reads CASSELAGGPNEQYF.

The CDR3 loop is CASRRADGSSYNEQFF. This chain connects TRBV27 to TRBJ2-1. Germline CDR1 MNHEY, CDR2 SMNVEV (reference sequence). The CDR3 spans 16 residues.

The gene calls are TRBV2 and TRBJ2-3. The germline V gene encodes CDR1 SNHLY and CDR2 FYNNEI. This CDR3 has 12 amino acids. CDR3 sequence: CARGRSTDTQYF.

The rearrangement joins TRBV10-3 to TRBJ2-1; TCRdb gives TRBD1 as the D gene, but with no DNA this cannot be confirmed. Germline CDR1 and CDR2: ENHRY and SYGVKD. The CDR3 sequence is 17 residues long. The CDR3 spells CAISFGGAGQVYNEQFF.

The gene calls are TRBV12-3 or TRBV12-4 and TRBJ2-1; the D call from TCRdb, TRBD2, cannot be confirmed without DNA. This CDR3 has 15 amino acids. The CDR3 is CASSPPSGSWNEQFF.

CDR3 in amino acids: CATSAPAGAEQYF. The rearrangement links TRBV24-1 to TRBJ2-7; the D call of TRBD1 rests on TCRdb alone, since no DNA is present to check it. CDR1 and CDR2 (germline): KGHDR, SFDVKD. The CDR3 totals 13 residues.

The V gene is TRBV2, the J gene TRBJ1-6; TCRdb proposes TRBD1, but this gene call is untestable without DNA. This CDR3 comprises 11 residues. Germline loops: CDR1 SNHLY, CDR2 FYNNEI. The CDR3 loop is CASSAGVPLHF.

The genes are TRBV6-1 and TRBJ2-1; TCRdb reports TRBD1, a call that lacks DNA to check it against. This CDR3 is built from 12 residues. Germline V gene sequence: CDR1 MNHNS, CDR2 SASEGT. The CDR3 sequence: CASSERTAEQFF.